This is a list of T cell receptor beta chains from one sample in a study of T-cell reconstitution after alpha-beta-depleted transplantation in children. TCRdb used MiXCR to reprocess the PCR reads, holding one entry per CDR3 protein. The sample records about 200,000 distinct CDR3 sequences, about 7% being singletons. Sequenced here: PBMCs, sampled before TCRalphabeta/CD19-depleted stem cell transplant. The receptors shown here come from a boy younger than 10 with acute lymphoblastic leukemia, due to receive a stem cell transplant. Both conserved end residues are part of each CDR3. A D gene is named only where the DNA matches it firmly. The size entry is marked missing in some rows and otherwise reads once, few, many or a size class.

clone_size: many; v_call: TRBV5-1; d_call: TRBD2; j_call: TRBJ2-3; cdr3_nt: TGCGCCAGCAGCTGGGGACTAGCGGAGGATACGCAGTATTTT; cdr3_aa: CASSWGLAEDTQYF
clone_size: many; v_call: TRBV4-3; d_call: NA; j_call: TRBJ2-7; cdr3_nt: TGCGCCAGCAGCCAAGCACAGGGGAGGGAGCAGTACTTC; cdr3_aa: CASSQAQGREQYF
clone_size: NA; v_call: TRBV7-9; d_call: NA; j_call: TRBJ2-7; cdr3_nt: TGTGCCAGCAGCTTAGAAAACAGTTACGAGCAGTACTTC; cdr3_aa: CASSLENSYEQYF
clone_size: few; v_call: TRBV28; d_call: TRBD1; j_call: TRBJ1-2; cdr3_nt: TGTGCCAGCAGCCAAACAGGGGGCTTCGGCTATGGCTACACCTTC; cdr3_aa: CASSQTGGFGYGYTF
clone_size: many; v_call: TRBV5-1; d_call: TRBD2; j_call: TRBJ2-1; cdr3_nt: TGCGCCAGCAGCTTGGCATCACGCGGGAGGGCAAACAATGAGCAGTTCTTC; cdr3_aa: CASSLASRGRANNEQFF
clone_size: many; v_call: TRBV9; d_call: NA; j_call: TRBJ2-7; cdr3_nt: TGTGCCAGCAGCGCCGGGACATCAATGGAAGAGCAGTACTTC; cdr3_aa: CASSAGTSMEEQYF
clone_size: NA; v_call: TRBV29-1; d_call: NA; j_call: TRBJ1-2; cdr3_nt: TGCAGCTTTGAACCCGCTTATGGCTACACCTTC; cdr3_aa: CSFEPAYGYTF
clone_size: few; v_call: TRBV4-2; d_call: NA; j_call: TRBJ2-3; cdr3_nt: TGTGCCAGCAGCCAAGAGGGCAGGGTTAGGGCAGATACGCAGTATTTT; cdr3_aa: CASSQEGRVRADTQYF
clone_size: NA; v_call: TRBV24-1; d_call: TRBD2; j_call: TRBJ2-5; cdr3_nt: TGTGCCACCAGTGACCCGGCGGGGGAAGAGACCCAGTACTTC; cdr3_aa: CATSDPAGEETQYF
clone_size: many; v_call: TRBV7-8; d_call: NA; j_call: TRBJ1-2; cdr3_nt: TGTGCCAGCAGCCAAAGCAGCCAGGGATCTTATGGCTACACCTTC; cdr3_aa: CASSQSSQGSYGYTF
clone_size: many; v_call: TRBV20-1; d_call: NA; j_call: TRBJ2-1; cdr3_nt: TGCAGTGCTAGAGATTTTAAATCATCCGGACTGAACTACAATGAGCAGTTCTTC; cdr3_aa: CSARDFKSSGLNYNEQFF
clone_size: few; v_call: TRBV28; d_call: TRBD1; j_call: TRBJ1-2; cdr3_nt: TGTGCCAGCAGTACAGGGGAAAACTATGGCTACACCTTC; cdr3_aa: CASSTGENYGYTF
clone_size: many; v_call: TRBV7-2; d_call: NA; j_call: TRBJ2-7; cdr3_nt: TGTGCCAGCAGCCAATTGGCGGGGGCGGGATACGAGCAGTACTTC; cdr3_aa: CASSQLAGAGYEQYF
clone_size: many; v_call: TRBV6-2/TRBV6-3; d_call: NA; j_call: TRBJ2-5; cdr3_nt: TGTGCCAGCAGTTACTTCAGGCAAGAGACCCAGTACTTC; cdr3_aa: CASSYFRQETQYF
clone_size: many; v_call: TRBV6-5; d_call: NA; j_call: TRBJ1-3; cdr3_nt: TGTGCCAGCAGTTTTTCAAGAACAAACACCATATATTTT; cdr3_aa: CASSFSRTNTIYF
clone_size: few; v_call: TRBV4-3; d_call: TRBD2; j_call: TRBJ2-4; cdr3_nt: TGCGCCAGCAGCCAAGATCAGCGGACTAGCGGGCTAGCCAAAAACATTCATTACTTC; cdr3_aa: CASSQDQRTSGLAKNIHYF
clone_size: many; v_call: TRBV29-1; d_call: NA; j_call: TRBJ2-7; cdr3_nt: TGCAGCGTTGGCACCTTCTCCTACGAGCAGTACTTC; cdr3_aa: CSVGTFSYEQYF
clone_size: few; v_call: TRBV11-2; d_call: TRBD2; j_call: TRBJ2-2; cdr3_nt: TGTGCCAGCCCTCTGGAGACTAGCGGGAGATGGGTGACCGGGGAGCTGTTTTTT; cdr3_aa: CASPLETSGRWVTGELFF
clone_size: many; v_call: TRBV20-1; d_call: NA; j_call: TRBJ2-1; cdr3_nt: TGCAGTGCTAGAGATGGGGGGCTAGCAGAAAACAATGAGCAGTTCTTC; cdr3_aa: CSARDGGLAENNEQFF
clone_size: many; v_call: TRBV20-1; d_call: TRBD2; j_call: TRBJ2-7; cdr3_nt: TGCAGTGCGGAGAGGGCGGTAGCGGGGACCTACGAGCAGTACTTC; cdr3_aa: CSAERAVAGTYEQYF
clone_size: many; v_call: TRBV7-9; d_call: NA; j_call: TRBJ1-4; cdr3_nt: TGTGCCAGCAGCCCGGGTGAAAAACTGTTTTTT; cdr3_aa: CASSPGEKLFF
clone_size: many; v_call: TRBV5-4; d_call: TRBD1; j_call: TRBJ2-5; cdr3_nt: TGTGCCAGCAGCCGACTAGGACAGGGAGTCCAAGAGACCCAGTACTTC; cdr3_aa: CASSRLGQGVQETQYF
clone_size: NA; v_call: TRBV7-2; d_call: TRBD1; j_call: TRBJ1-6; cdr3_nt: TGTGTTAGCAGCGGGCAAACAGGGGGCGGGATGAATTCACCCCTCCACTTT; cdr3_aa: CVSSGQTGGGMNSPLHF
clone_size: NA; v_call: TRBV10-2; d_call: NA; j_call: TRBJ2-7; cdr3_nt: TGCGCCACCGGAGACCCCTCTGTTAAGCAGTACTTC; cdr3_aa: CATGDPSVKQYF
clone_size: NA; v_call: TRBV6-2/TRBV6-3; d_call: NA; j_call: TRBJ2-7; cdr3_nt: TGTGCCAGCAGTTATTCGCGGCGCTCCTACGAGCAGTACTTC; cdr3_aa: CASSYSRRSYEQYF
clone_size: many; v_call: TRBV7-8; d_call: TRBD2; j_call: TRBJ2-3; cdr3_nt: TGTGCCAGCAGTACGGAGCAGGGAGGGTGGGTAGCAGATACGCAGTATTTT; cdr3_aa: CASSTEQGGWVADTQYF
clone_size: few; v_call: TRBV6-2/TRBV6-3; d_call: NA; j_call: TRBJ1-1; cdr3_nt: TGTGCCAGCAGTACGGGGCGTCGACCGAACACTGAAGCTTTCTTT; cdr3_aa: CASSTGRRPNTEAFF
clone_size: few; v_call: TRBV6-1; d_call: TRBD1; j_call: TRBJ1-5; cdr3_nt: TGTGCCAGTATGACAGGGAACAATCAGCCCCAGCATTTT; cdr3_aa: CASMTGNNQPQHF
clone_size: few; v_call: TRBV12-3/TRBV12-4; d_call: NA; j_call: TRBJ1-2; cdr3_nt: TGTGCCAGCAGACGACTTGGGGTAGATGGCTACACCTTC; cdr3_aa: CASRRLGVDGYTF
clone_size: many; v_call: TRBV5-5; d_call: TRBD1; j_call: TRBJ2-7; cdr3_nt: TGTGCCAGCAGCTTGGCGGGGACAGGGATATACGAGCAGTACTTC; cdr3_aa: CASSLAGTGIYEQYF
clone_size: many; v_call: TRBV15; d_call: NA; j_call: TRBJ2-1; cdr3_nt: TGTGCCACCAGCAGAGAGGCTTGGGAACAACAGTTCTTC; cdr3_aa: CATSREAWEQQFF
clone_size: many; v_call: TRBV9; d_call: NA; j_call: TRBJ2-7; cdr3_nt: TGTGCCAGCAGCGTAGATGGGGTCTCCTACGAGCAGTACTTC; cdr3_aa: CASSVDGVSYEQYF
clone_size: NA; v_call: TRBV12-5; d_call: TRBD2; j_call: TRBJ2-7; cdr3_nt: TGTGCTAGAGACCTAGCGGGGGATCTCCCGGGCGAGCAGTACTTC; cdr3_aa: CARDLAGDLPGEQYF
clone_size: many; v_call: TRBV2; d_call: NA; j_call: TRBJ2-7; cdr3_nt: TGTGCCAGCAGTGAAGGGTTCGTAGGGAACTTC; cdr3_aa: CASSEGFVGNF
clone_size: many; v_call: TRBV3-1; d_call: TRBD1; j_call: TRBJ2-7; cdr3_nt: TGTGCCAGCAGCCAATTCTACAGGGGGCAGGAGCAGTACTTC; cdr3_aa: CASSQFYRGQEQYF
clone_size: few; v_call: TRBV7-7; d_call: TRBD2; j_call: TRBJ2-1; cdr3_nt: TGTGCCAGCAGCCGCGGACTAGCGGGAGGCCATGAGCAGTTCTTC; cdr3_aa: CASSRGLAGGHEQFF
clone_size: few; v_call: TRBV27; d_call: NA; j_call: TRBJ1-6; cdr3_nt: TGTGCCAGCAGAGACGCATATGGTAATTCACCCCTCCACTTT; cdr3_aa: CASRDAYGNSPLHF
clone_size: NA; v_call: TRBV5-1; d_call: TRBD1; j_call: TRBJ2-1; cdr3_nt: TGCGCCAGCAGCTTAGGGACAGGGGGGATCAATGAGCAGTTCTTC; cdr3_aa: CASSLGTGGINEQFF
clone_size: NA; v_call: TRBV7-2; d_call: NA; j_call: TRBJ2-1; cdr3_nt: TGTGCCAGCAGCTCCCGAGCCCCGCCCAATGAGCAGTTCTTC; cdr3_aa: CASSSRAPPNEQFF
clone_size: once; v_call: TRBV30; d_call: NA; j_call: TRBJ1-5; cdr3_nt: TGTGCCTTATCGACGGCAGGGGACCAGCCCCAGCATTTT; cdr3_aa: CALSTAGDQPQHF
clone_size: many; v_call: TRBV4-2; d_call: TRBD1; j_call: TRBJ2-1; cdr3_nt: TGTGCCAGCAGCCCCATACCGGGACAGTCCTACAATGAGCAGTTCTTC; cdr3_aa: CASSPIPGQSYNEQFF
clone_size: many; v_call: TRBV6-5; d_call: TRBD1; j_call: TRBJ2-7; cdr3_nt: TGTGCCAGCAGTTACGGGACAGGGGACTACGAGCAGTACTTC; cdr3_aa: CASSYGTGDYEQYF
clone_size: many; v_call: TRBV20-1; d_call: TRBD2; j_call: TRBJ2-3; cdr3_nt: TGCAGTGCTCCGATAAACGTTCGCGGGGGGCACAATACGCAGTATTTT; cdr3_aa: CSAPINVRGGHNTQYF
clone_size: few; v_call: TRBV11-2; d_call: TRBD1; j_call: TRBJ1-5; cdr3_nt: TGTGCCAGCAGCTTAGGGGACAGGGGGAATCAGCCCCAGCATTTT; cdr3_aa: CASSLGDRGNQPQHF
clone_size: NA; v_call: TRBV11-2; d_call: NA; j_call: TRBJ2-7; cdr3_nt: TGTGCCAGCAGCTTAAACAGGGGGGGGTTCGAGCAGTACTTC; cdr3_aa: CASSLNRGGFEQYF
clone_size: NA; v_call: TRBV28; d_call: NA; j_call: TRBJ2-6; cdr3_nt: TGTGCCAGCAACCCTCAAACCAGGGCTGGGGCCAACGTCCTGACTTTC; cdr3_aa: CASNPQTRAGANVLTF
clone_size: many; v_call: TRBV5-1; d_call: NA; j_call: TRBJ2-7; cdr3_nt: TGCGCCAGCAGCTTCGGTGGCGGTGGACTTAGCTCCTACGAGCAGTACTTC; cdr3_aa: CASSFGGGGLSSYEQYF
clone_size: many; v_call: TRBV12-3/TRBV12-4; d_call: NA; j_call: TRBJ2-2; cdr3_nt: TGTGCCAGCGGAAGGCCTTCGAACACCGGGGAGCTGTTTTTT; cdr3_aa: CASGRPSNTGELFF
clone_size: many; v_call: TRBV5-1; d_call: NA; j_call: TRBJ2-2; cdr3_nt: TGCGCCAGCAGCTTGGGAGGTCAGAACACCGGGGAGCTGTTTTTT; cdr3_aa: CASSLGGQNTGELFF
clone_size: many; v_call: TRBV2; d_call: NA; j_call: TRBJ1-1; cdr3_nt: TGTGCCAGCAGTTCCGGGCCCATGAACACTGAAGCTTTCTTT; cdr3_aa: CASSSGPMNTEAFF
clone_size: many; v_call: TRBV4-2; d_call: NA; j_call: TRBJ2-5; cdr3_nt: TGTGCCAGCAGCCAAGAGTGGGGGAGGGAGACCCAGTACTTC; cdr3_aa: CASSQEWGRETQYF
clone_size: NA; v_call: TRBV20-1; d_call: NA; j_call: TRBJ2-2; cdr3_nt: TGCAGTGCCGCAAGGATCGCGAACACCGGGGAGCTGTTTTTT; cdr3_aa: CSAARIANTGELFF
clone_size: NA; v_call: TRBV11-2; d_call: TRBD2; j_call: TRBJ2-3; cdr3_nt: TGTGCCAGCAGCCTGTACGGGACTAGAGGCACAGATACGCAGTATTTT; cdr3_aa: CASSLYGTRGTDTQYF
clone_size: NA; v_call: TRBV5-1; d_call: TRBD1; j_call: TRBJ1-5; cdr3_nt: TGCGCCAGCAGCTGGACAGGGGATCAGCCCCAGCATTTT; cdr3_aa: CASSWTGDQPQHF
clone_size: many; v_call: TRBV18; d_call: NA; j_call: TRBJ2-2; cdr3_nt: TGTGCCAGCTCACCGGGTTTAGAGGACGGGGAGCTGTTTTTT; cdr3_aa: CASSPGLEDGELFF
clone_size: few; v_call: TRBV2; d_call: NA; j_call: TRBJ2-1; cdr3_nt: TGTGCCAGCAGAATTCCCCTCAATTTTGCGGCGAGCTCCTACAATGAGCAGTTCTTC; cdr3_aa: CASRIPLNFAASSYNEQFF
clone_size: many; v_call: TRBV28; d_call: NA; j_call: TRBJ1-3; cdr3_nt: TGTGCCAGCAGCATACGGGACGGAAGCTCTGGAAACACCATATATTTT; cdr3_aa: CASSIRDGSSGNTIYF
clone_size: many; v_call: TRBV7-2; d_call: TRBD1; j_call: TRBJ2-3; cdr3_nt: TGTGCCAGCAGCCCGGACAGGGGGGGTACAGATACGCAGTATTTT; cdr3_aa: CASSPDRGGTDTQYF
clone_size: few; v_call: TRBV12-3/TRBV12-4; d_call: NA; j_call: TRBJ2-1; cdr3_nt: TGTGCCAGCAGTGGGGGACTTTCAAACAATGAGCAGTTCTTC; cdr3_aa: CASSGGLSNNEQFF